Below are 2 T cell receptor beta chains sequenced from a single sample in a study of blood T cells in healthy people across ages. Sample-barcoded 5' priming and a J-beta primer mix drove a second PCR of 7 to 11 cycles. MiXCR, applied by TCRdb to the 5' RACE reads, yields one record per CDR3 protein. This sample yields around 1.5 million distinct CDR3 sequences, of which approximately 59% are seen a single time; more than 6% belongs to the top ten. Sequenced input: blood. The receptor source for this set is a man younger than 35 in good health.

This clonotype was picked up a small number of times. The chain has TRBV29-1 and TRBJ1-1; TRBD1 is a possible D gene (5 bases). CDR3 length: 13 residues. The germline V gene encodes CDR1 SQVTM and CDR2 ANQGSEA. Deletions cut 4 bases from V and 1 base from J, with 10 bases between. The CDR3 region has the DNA TGCAGCGTTGCCGTAGGGGCGAACACTGAAGCTTTCTTT. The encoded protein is CSVAVGANTEAFF.

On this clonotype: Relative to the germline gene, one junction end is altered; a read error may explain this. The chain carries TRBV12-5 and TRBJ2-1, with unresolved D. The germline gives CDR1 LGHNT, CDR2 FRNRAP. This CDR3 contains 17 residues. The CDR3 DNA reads TGTCCTAGTGGAGCCCCAACCTACCAAGGGTATCACAATGAGCAGTTCTTC. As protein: CPSGAPTYQGYHNEQFF.